These 16 T cell receptor beta chains were all obtained from the same sample, sequenced in a study of blood T cell repertoires in COVID-19. The data were produced by immunoSEQ multiplex PCR, yet TCRdb's version contains in-frame clones alone and is incomplete. This sample yields around 120,000 clones, of which around 86% are seen a single time; 9.5% to 10% belongs to the top ten. The sample was peripheral blood. The receptor set was obtained from a man in his forties with active or convalescent COVID-19.

The chain joins TRBV19 to TRBJ2-7; possible D gene TRBD1, 5 bases. The V end was cut by 3 bases, the J end by 6 bases, with 15 bases between. There are 14 residues in the CDR3. Germline V CDR1 and CDR2: LNHDA, SQIVND (reference sequence). This CDR3 is CASSIGRVESEQYF. The CDR3 DNA reads as TGTGCCAGTAGTATCGGCAGGGTGGAGAGCGAGCAGTACTTC.

V and J are TRBV18 and TRBJ1-5, with a weak D call TRBD1 (5 bases). This CDR3 is 15 amino acids long. CDR1 is KGHSH and CDR2 is LQKENI in the germline V gene. The ends were cut back, 5 bases at V and 0 bases at J, with 11 bases in the middle. This CDR3 is CASSATGDSNQPQHF. As DNA, the CDR3 is TGTGCCAGCTCAGCGACGGGGGATAGCAATCAGCCCCAGCATTTT.

This clone was picked up a small number of times. The chain has TRBV5-1 and TRBJ2-5; no clear D gene. This CDR3 contains 12 residues. V shed 0 bases and J shed 3 bases, with 3 bases lying between them. CDR1 is SGHRS and CDR2 is YFSETQ in the germline V gene. CDR3 in DNA: TGCGCCAGCAGCTTGGCAAAAGAGACCCAGTACTTC. Translation gives CASSLAKETQYF.

The rearrangement joins TRBV29-1 to TRBJ1-5; TRBD1 is a possible D gene (5 bases). Trimming took 6 bases from V and 3 from J, leaving 18 bases between them. Germline CDR1 is SQVTM and CDR2 is ANQGSEA. The CDR3 has 15 amino acids. The CDR3 DNA reads as TGCAGCGTGAAAATCGGGGGGACGATCAATCAGCCCCAGCATTTT. This translates into CSVKIGGTINQPQHF.

This clone was detected a few times. This chain joins TRBV4-2 and TRBJ2-3, with 13 bases aligning to TRBD2. V was pared by 3 bases and J by 2 bases, with 2 bases of the junction left unmatched. Per germline, CDR1 LGHNA and CDR2 YNFKEQ. The CDR3 totals 16 residues. As DNA, the CDR3 is TGTGCCAGCAGCCAGGGGACTAGCGGGAACACAGATACGCAGTATTTT. Protein: CASSQGTSGNTDTQYF.

V usage is TRBV19 and J usage is TRBJ2-5; 12 bases map to TRBD1. V lost 7 bases to trimming and J lost 3 bases; unmatched junction nucleotides: 6. The length of the CDR3 is 15 residues. Germline-derived CDR1 and CDR2 are LNHDA and SQIVND (reference sequence). The CDR3 DNA sequence: TGTGCCAGTACCCCGGGACAGGGGGCAGAAGAGACCCAGTACTTC. It codes for CASTPGQGAEETQYF.

Regarding this clone: The same CDR3 can be traced to other DNA sequences in this sample. J is TRBJ1-4 and V is TRBV12-3 or TRBV12-4; D is unclear. The V gene lost 3 bases and the J gene lost 5 bases, with 7 bases spanning the gap. The CDR3 has 13 amino acids. The chain's CDR3 is CASSFSGNEKLFF. The DNA of the CDR3 is TGTGCCAGCAGTTTCTCCGGGAATGAAAAACTGTTTTTT.

The chain couples TRBV27 to TRBJ2-3; 11 bases fit TRBD2. The V gene's germline CDR1 is MNHEY and CDR2 SMNVEV (reference sequence). The length of the CDR3 is 15 residues. J was trimmed by 7 bases and V by 4 bases; bases with no gene match: 7. The CDR3 DNA is TGTGCCAGCAGTTCTAGCGGGGGGAATTTGCATACGCAGTATTTT. Protein product: CASSSSGGNLHTQYF.

V and J are TRBV5-1 and TRBJ2-7, with 10 positions matching TRBD1. J gave up 5 bases and V 3 bases, and 8 bases lay outside the gene matches. The CDR3 totals 15 residues. The germline gives CDR1 SGHRS, CDR2 YFSETQ. The CDR3 DNA sequence: TGCGCCAGCAGCTGGGGGACAGGGGCTATGGACGAGCAGTACTTC. Translation gives CASSWGTGAMDEQYF.

This chain links TRBV9 with TRBJ2-3; unclear D gene. CDR1 and CDR2 (germline): SGDLS, YYNGEE. Trimming removed 0 bases from V and 1 base from J, with 3 bases in between. The CDR3 is 13 amino acids. Written as DNA, the CDR3 is TGTGCCAGCAGCGTAGCCGGCACAGATACGCAGTATTTT. This codes for CASSVAGTDTQYF.

The chain uses TRBV2 and TRBJ1-2, with unresolved D. Germline V gene sequence: CDR1 SNHLY, CDR2 FYNNEI. The CDR3 runs 12 residues. V was cut by 6 bases and J by 4 bases, with 9 bases left in between. CDR3 nucleotide sequence: TGTGCCAGCAGCTTAATTCCCTATGGCTACACCTTC. It codes for CASSLIPYGYTF.

This chain connects TRBV2 to TRBJ2-5, with a tentative D call TRBD2 (6 bases). Germline V gene data show CDR1 as SNHLY and CDR2 as FYNNEI. This CDR3 is built from 13 residues. V gave up 5 bases and J gave up 2 bases, with 9 bases separating them. Here the CDR3 reads CASSRGSQETQYF. The CDR3 region has the DNA TGTGCCAGCAGTCGGGGGAGTCAAGAGACCCAGTACTTC.

V and J are TRBV5-5 and TRBJ1-1; no clear D gene. This CDR3 has 16 amino acids. Trimming cost V 3 bases and J 0 bases, with 15 bases left between them. CDR1 is SGHKS and CDR2 is YYEKEE in the germline V gene (reference sequence). The CDR3: CASSSTGSRVNTEAFF. CDR3 coding DNA: TGTGCCAGCAGCTCGACTGGGTCCCGGGTGAACACTGAAGCTTTCTTT.

This clone came up a few times. The V and J genes are TRBV10-1 and TRBJ1-5; maybe TRBD1 (6 bases). This CDR3 contains 14 residues. CDR1 is WNHNN and CDR2 is SYGVQD in the germline V gene (reference sequence). Deletions cut 2 bases from V and 6 bases from J, with 11 bases between. CDR3 in amino acids: CASSETGSGQPQHF. DNA for the CDR3: TGCGCCAGCAGTGAGACAGGGAGCGGTCAGCCCCAGCATTTT.

The chain links TRBV6-5 to TRBJ2-7, with D maybe TRBD2 (6 bases). With 2 bases removed from V and 3 bases from J, the gap between germline ends came to 14 bases. This CDR3 region has 15 residues. Germline V gene sequence: CDR1 MNHEY, CDR2 SVGAGI. The CDR3 DNA follows: TGTGCCAGCAGTTACGGGGGGACTGCGGACTACGAGCAGTACTTC. Translating gives CASSYGGTADYEQYF.

The chain employs TRBV4-3 and TRBJ1-5; D is perhaps TRBD1 (5 bases). V was shortened by 1 base and J by 3 bases, with 7 bases between the two germline ends. CDR3 length: 14 amino acids. Germline V gene data show CDR1 as LGHNA and CDR2 as YSLEER. The DNA of the CDR3 is TGCGCCAGCAGCCAAGGGACACTCAATCAGCCCCAGCATTTT. Its protein is CASSQGTLNQPQHF.